The T cell receptor beta chain under discussion was sequenced for a study of shared clonotypes between healthy human individuals (dated by TCRdb to 2019 to 2021). Looking at the study overall: A couple of women and a few men aged 18 to 49 years were included in the cohort. Per donor, three plates each were used for CD4 naive and CD4 memory, two for CD8 naive, and one for CD8 memory. To estimate repertoire size and how much clonotypes are shared between individuals, the study performed deep sequencing of blood TCR repertoires from five healthy adults. To increase sequencing depth and limit assay-specific biases, TCR repertoire library preparation and sequencing were carried out by different laboratories using diverse techniques. Between about 0.85 and 9.5 billion PBMCs per donor were obtained by leukapheresis.

The paper's findings and limits, for the study overall: Rarefaction of sorted-subset datasets indicated incomplete sequencing despite the large sequencing depth. Clonotypes shared by all four sorted-subset donors showed higher generation probabilities than non-shared clonotypes. Larger estimated clonotype richness was generally found for naive subsets than for memory subsets. Sampling was limited to blood, and TCR repertoires in tissue likely differ from TCR repertoires in blood. Because the study included a small number of donors, the genetic and exposure-history diversity represented was limited. Sharing across a handful of donors was observed for approximately 5% of naive CD4, around 3.5% of naive CD8, around 2.5% of memory CD4, and around 0.42% of memory CD8 clonotypes. Based on pairwise subsampling, the degree of clonotype sharing among donors was expected to be affected by sequencing depth.

V ends up 3 bases short and J 5 bases short, with an unmatched junction base count of 9. Sequences LNHNV (CDR1) and YYDKDF (CDR2) are obtained from the germline V gene (reference sequence). The cysteine opens and the phenylalanine closes a CDR3 of 15 amino acids. The DNA shown is the 45-base CDR3, in frame from base 1. CD8 naive samples were CD45RO-negative cells positively selected for CCR7, giving a CD45RA+CCR7+ population that excluded TemRA cells. The donors were healthy, HIV-negative adults with no recently reported acute infections or vaccinations. Every donor was a Caucasian adult residing in Nashville, Tennessee, USA. Blood was collected by leukapheresis, and PBMCs were isolated by Ficoll-Histopaque density gradient centrifugation and then cryopreserved in liquid nitrogen vapor phase. Analytical flow cytometry was used to check the purity and quantity of each magnetically sorted T cell population. From each sorted fraction, genomic DNA was isolated and quantified by UV absorbance on a Nanodrop 2000c.

This clone showed up just once. No cognate antigen has been identified for it. No base-level quality is on record; no much larger clone is a single base apart. Using the deep immunoSEQ assay, TCR CDR3 regions were amplified from genomic DNA by multiplex PCR. Genomic DNA extracted from each cell subset was distributed evenly over all wells of several immunoSEQ 96-well plates, and each plate served as one replicate. For sorted subsets, each replicate PCR was loaded with approximately 200 ng genomic DNA, equivalent to 32,000 or so T cell genomes. Purified libraries were measured with a Qubit 3.0 fluorometer, size-checked on a Bioanalyzer 2100, and measured again with the KAPA Library Quantification kit. Every immunoSEQ 96-well plate was sequenced on a dedicated single-read 150-cycle Illumina NextSeq 550 flow cell. The paper's data handling went like this. The immunoSEQ output contained only junctional sequences without quality scores, so filtering could not match that applied to full-length reads. To assign V/J genes and CDR3, sequences were annotated against IMGT germline references using PyIR, a Python wrapper for IgBLAST v1.9. Reads with weak V/J assignments (E-value above 1e-6), missing CDR3, stop codons, out-of-frame junctions, or ambiguous translated residues were removed. V3J clonotypes were defined as sequences sharing an identical inferred V gene, J gene, and CDR3 amino acid sequence. Percentage overlap between repertoires was computed as shared unique clonotypes divided by the size of the smaller repertoire. Repertoire richness was assessed with RTK rarefaction, the Chao1 estimator, and Recon v2.1 estimates of unobserved clonotypes. Generation probabilities were computed with OLGA for all TCRbeta clonotypes obtained by the gDNA method from a few donors. Here the immuneACCESS table is served through TCRdb, limited to in-frame sequences with V and J called. Missing clones are a known gap in these copies; in checked studies unresolved V genes cover under half, and the rest lacks a known reason. V, J and clone size are taken as reported in that table, and D and trimming were inferred from the DNA itself. Across this sample there are around 2,000,000 clones, with approximately 95% seen only once. The ten biggest clones cover 0.85% to 1.3% of the sample.

Sequencing was carried out using naive CD8+ T cells sorted from blood. Sample cell subset or site, as interpreted from the label and publication: CD45RA+CCR7+. The source is a man in his late teens or twenties in good health. The chain couples TRBV15 to TRBJ1-2, and TRBD1 aligns with 7 junction nucleotides. The CDR3 has the sequence CATSSLPTGSYGYTF. The DNA reads TGTGCCACCAGCAGCCTCCCGACAGGGTCTTATGGCTACACCTTC.